Shown below are 21 T cell receptor beta chains from a single sample sequenced in a study of CD8+ T cells in alopecia areata. It was cDNA, reverse transcribed from extracted RNA, that served as the sequencing template. Method: immunoSEQ multiplex PCR; TCRdb's copy keeps in-frame clones and lacks some. The table shows around 200,000 clones, with roughly 50% occurring only once. Stated treatment: oral pan-JAK inhibitor, 5-10 mg twice daily. Sequenced here: CD8+ T cells sorted from blood, sampled at week 24, from a patient treated with tofacitinib. The origin of the receptors is a human donor with alopecia areata.

V and J are TRBV5-1 and TRBJ2-1; TRBD1 agrees at 9 bases. Germline CDR1 reads SGHRS; CDR2 reads YFSETQ. The CDR3 totals 14 residues. V shed 4 bases, J shed 6 bases, and the junction held 5 bases outside the gene matches. The CDR3 protein is CASSRDRVGNEQFF. The CDR3 bases are TGCGCCAGCAGCCGGGACAGGGTGGGCAATGAGCAGTTCTTC.

The chain combines TRBV6-1 with TRBJ2-3; 9 bases line up with TRBD1. CDR1 and CDR2 (germline): MNHNS, SASEGT. With 0 bases clipped from V and 8 bases from J, the junction kept 12 bases outside the gene matches. The CDR3 sequence is 17 residues long. The CDR3, as DNA: TGTGCCAGCAGTGAAGCTCCCTCCTGGGACAGGGCTGGTACGCAGTATTTT. Its translation: CASSEAPSWDRAGTQYF.

The chain employs TRBV27 and TRBJ2-3; TRBD2 aligns across 9 bases. With V trimmed by 7 bases and J by 1 base, 21 bases remained unmatched. The CDR3 is made up of 20 amino acids. CDR1 and CDR2 (germline): MNHEY, SMNVEV (reference sequence). CDR3 nucleotides: TGTGCCAGCACTTCCCAAACGATAGGAGGCGCGGGGGGGCGCACAGATACGCAGTATTTT. Amino acid sequence: CASTSQTIGGAGGRTDTQYF.

This chain uses TRBV7-9 with TRBJ2-7; D unresolved. Germline CDR1 is SEHNR and CDR2 is FQNEAQ (reference sequence). The CDR3 covers 13 residues. V dropped 4 bases and J dropped 4 bases, with 11 bases sitting between them. CDR3 protein: CASSSSSRYEQYF. CDR3 DNA: TGTGCCAGCAGCTCATCGTCTCGGTACGAGCAGTACTTC.

The chain carries TRBV5-6 and TRBJ1-5; maybe TRBD1 (6 bases). Germline assignment: CDR1 SGHDT and CDR2 YYEEEE. CDR3 size: 15 residues. Trimming took 4 bases from V and 4 from J, leaving 15 bases between them. The CDR3, as DNA: TGTGCCAGCAGCGAGACCGGACAGTCTAATCAGCCCCAGCATTTT. It is translated as CASSETGQSNQPQHF.

This clone was picked up one time. The chain carries TRBV5-1 and TRBJ2-3; TRBD1 matches 8 bases. The CDR3 consists of 16 residues. The junction had 5 bases not matched to a gene; V was cut back by 1 base and J by 1 base. CDR1 and CDR2 from the germline V gene are SGHRS and YFSETQ. CDR3 DNA: TGCGCCAGCAGCTTGCAAGGACAGGGTGGCACAGATACGCAGTATTTT. This codes for CASSLQGQGGTDTQYF.

This chain joins TRBV4-3 and TRBJ2-4; TRBD2 matches 9 bases. The V segment lost 0 bases and the J segment 8 bases; nucleotides outside the gene matches: 5. Germline V lookup: CDR1 LGHNA, CDR2 YSLEER. This CDR3 is 15 amino acids long. Here the CDR3 DNA reads TGCGCCAGCAGCCAAGAAGGCGGGGGGGGCTACATTCAGTACTTC. Amino acids: CASSQEGGGGYIQYF.

This clone was seen more than once but under ten times. V is TRBV29-1 and J is TRBJ1-2, with a weak D call TRBD1 (6 bases). The CDR3 covers 15 residues. With 4 bases removed from V and 6 bases from J, the gap between germline ends came to 21 bases. Germline values: CDR1 SQVTM, CDR2 ANQGSEA. CDR3 in amino acids: CSVGGVQDRTHGYTF. As DNA, the CDR3 is TGCAGCGTTGGAGGCGTACAAGACAGGACCCATGGCTACACCTTC.

This clone was detected only a few times. The chain joins TRBV19 to TRBJ2-7; TRBD1 matches at 11 bases. The CDR3 loop spans 13 amino acids. The J segment lost 3 bases and the V segment lost 8 bases, leaving 3 bases of the junction unmatched. Germline loops: CDR1 LNHDA, CDR2 SQIVND (reference sequence). The CDR3 nucleotides are TGTGCCAGTGGGACAGGGGGAATCTACGAGCAGTACTTC. Protein product: CASGTGGIYEQYF.

The chain joins TRBV10-3 to TRBJ2-7; 7 bases are shared with TRBD1. The CDR3 sequence is 13 residues long. V shed 4 bases and J 3 bases; nucleotides not matched to a gene: 3. From germline, CDR1 is ENHRY and CDR2 SYGVKD. In DNA form, the CDR3 reads TGTGCCATCAGTGCGGGACAGAGCTACGAGCAGTACTTC. This codes for CAISAGQSYEQYF.

This clone was picked up a small number of times. The chain couples TRBV29-1 to TRBJ1-2; no clear D gene. Germline V gene data show CDR1 as SQVTM and CDR2 as ANQGSEA. V lost 6 bases and J lost 10, with 9 bases in between. CDR3 length: 9 amino acids. This chain's CDR3 is CSVGSDYTF. The CDR3 nucleotides are TGCAGCGTGGGGAGCGACTACACCTTC.

This chain uses TRBV6-5 with TRBJ2-1; D not certain. The CDR3 sequence is 11 residues long. V lost 6 bases and J lost 8, with 8 bases in between. Germline CDR1 reads MNHEY; CDR2 reads SVGAGI. As DNA, the CDR3 is TGTGCCAGCAGGGGTATGGATGAGCAGTTCTTC. It codes for CASRGMDEQFF.

The CDR3 region has the DNA TGTGCCTGGAGTGTCGGACAGGGGGATTCACCCCTCCACTTT. Its protein is CAWSVGQGDSPLHF. The gene calls are TRBV30 and TRBJ1-6; 10 nucleotides match TRBD1. The CDR3 is made up of 14 amino acids. V was pared by 0 bases and J by 8 bases, with 1 base of the junction left unmatched. The germline CDR1 and CDR2 sequences are GTSNPN and SVGIG (reference sequence).

This clone occurred a few times. The chain recombines TRBV9 with TRBJ2-3; a possible D gene is TRBD1 (5 bases). Germline V gene lookup returns CDR1 SGDLS and CDR2 YYNGEE. Trimming stripped 7 bases from V and 1 base from J, with 7 bases between. The CDR3 extends over 12 amino acids. CDR3 DNA: TGTGCCAGCCAACAGGGCACAGATACGCAGTATTTT. It is translated as CASQQGTDTQYF.

J is TRBJ2-3 and V is TRBV7-8; no definite D call. V was cut by 4 bases and J by 4 bases, with 3 bases left in between. In germline, CDR1 is SGHVS, CDR2 FQNEAQ. CDR3 length: 11 amino acids. The CDR3 DNA reads as TGTGCCAGCAGCTCCGCAGATACGCAGTATTTT. Its protein product is CASSSADTQYF.

The chain carries TRBV7-8 and TRBJ2-1; the match to TRBD2 covers 10 bases. This CDR3 is 16 amino acids long. The ends lost 5 bases at V and 7 bases at J; junction bases unmatched: 11. Germline-derived CDR1 and CDR2 are SGHVS and FQNEAQ. For the CDR3, the DNA is TGTGCCAGCAGCCCATACAGCGGGGGGGCGGCGAATGAGCAGTTCTTC. Translated: CASSPYSGGAANEQFF.

V is TRBV4-3 and J is TRBJ1-4, with D tentatively TRBD1 (5 bases). V was pared by 3 bases and J by 7 bases, with 15 bases between. Germline V gene lookup returns CDR1 LGHNA and CDR2 YSLEER. The CDR3 covers 15 residues. Here the CDR3 reads CASSQDQSGSEKLFF. The CDR3 DNA reads as TGCGCCAGCAGCCAGGACCAATCAGGGAGTGAAAAACTGTTTTTT.

This clone was counted a few times. The chain is built from TRBV9 and TRBJ1-1; D is undetermined. Trimming removed 0 bases at V and 1 base at J, with 10 bases between. This CDR3 contains 15 residues. Germline V lookup: CDR1 SGDLS, CDR2 YYNGEE. The CDR3 protein is CASSVVSTSNTEAFF. CDR3 nucleotides: TGTGCCAGCAGCGTAGTTAGTACCTCGAACACTGAAGCTTTCTTT. The variable domain in full, with the rest retrieved from reference TRBV9 and TRBJ1-1, is DSGVTQTPKHLITATGQRVTLRCSPRSGDLSVYWYQQSLDQGLQFLIQYYNGEERAKGNILERFSAQQFPDLHSELNLSSLELGDSALYFCASSVVSTSNTEAFFGQGTRLTVV.

The V and J genes are TRBV9 and TRBJ2-5, with D perhaps matching TRBD1 (6 bases). Trimming shortened V by 7 bases and J by 5 bases, and 15 bases separated the two germline ends. The CDR3 runs 13 residues. Germline V CDR1 and CDR2: SGDLS, YYNGEE. The DNA of the CDR3 is TGTGCCAGCGCAGGGGCGATGGTCGAGACCCAGTACTTC. It is translated as CASAGAMVETQYF.

This chain uses TRBV29-1 with TRBJ1-1; TRBD1 matches at 8 bases. The V and J ends lost 0 bases and 5 bases, in that order; junction bases with no gene match: 8. CDR1 and CDR2 (germline): SQVTM, ANQGSEA. The CDR3 extends over 15 amino acids. The CDR3 DNA reads TGCAGCGTTGAAGATCCCACAGGGGGAGGGACTGAAGCTTTCTTT. Translation: CSVEDPTGGGTEAFF.

V and J are TRBV5-6 and TRBJ2-7; 7 nucleotides line up with TRBD2. The ends lost 4 bases at V and 9 bases at J; junction bases unmatched: 13. Germline CDR1 is SGHDT and CDR2 is YYEEEE. This CDR3 has 14 amino acids. The CDR3 DNA reads TGTGCCAGCAGCCCGGAGGGACTATCACCGACGCAGTACTTC. Translated, it gives CASSPEGLSPTQYF.